A single sample is the source of the 4 T cell receptor beta chains below, sequenced in a study of T cell responses to AZD1222 COVID-19 vaccine. The protocol was immunoSEQ multiplex PCR, while the TCRdb copy is restricted to in-frame clones and leaves out a portion. The table has tens of thousands of clones, 70% to 85% seen once; the top ten hold roughly 22%. The material sequenced was peripheral blood, taken on day 0 of MenACWY control vaccination. These receptors were collected from an adult in good health.

As for this clone: This sample includes further DNA sequences coding for the same CDR3. V and J are TRBV3-1 (or the pseudogene TRBV3-2) and TRBJ1-1; D gene ambiguous. The CDR3 loop spans 11 amino acids. Germline CDR1 and CDR2: LGHDT and YNNKEL (reference sequence). The V gene lost 1 base and the J gene lost 4 bases, with 1 base spanning the gap. Here the CDR3 DNA reads TGTGCCAGCAGCCAAGCCACTGAAGCTTTCTTT. Amino acid sequence: CASSQATEAFF.

The chain employs TRBV7-9 and TRBJ2-5; D remains unclear. V was trimmed by 3 bases and J by 2 bases, leaving 7 bases between them. The CDR3 runs 13 residues. In germline, CDR1 is SEHNR, CDR2 FQNEAQ (reference sequence). The chain's CDR3 is CASSLGRQETQYF. DNA of the CDR3: TGTGCCAGCAGCTTGGGCAGACAAGAGACCCAGTACTTC.

In this sample, this clone turned up a few times. The CDR3 DNA reads as TGCGCCAGCAGCTTCGGCCCCATAGGGGGATCCTACGAGCAGTACGTC. Protein sequence: CASSFGPIGGSYEQYV. The chain combines TRBV5-1 with TRBJ2-7, with D possibly being TRBD1 (6 bases). This CDR3 contains 16 residues. Germline V gene data show CDR1 as SGHRS and CDR2 as YFSETQ. Deletions cut 2 bases from V and 1 base from J, with 16 bases between.

The chain joins TRBV6-2 or TRBV6-3 to TRBJ1-2; D call uncertain. The germline V and J ends were trimmed by 2 bases and 8 bases, with 12 bases remaining between them. Germline assignment: CDR1 MNHEY and CDR2 SVGEGT. The CDR3 has 13 amino acids. The CDR3, as DNA: TGTGCCAGCAGTTACATGGGCATGCGGGGCTACACCTTC. Encoded protein: CASSYMGMRGYTF.